The sample holds a few counts of the clone carrying this TCR beta chain. The antigen is unknown. The primer mix had 60 Vbeta and 13 Jbeta primers. Generated by immunoSEQ multiplex PCR, the TCRdb table keeps only in-frame clones and is missing some. The table lists 60,000 to 85,000 clones, around 80% of them singletons. This entry comes from a study of cytomegalovirus exposure and HLA in healthy donors. Study-level points and caveats: There was a cluster of highly shared sequence variants that was likely a sequencing artifact. Among donors in an Asian-associated ancestry cluster, a later analysis reportedly found fewer N-insertions than the approximately 700-donor mean.

The CDR3 sequence is 16 residues long. Trimming at V came to 3 bases and at J to 1 base, leaving 9 bases not matched to a gene. Per germline, CDR1 GTSNPN and CDR2 SVGIG (reference sequence). This chain uses TRBV30 with TRBJ2-3, with 8 bases fitting TRBD2. Input material: PBMCs. This receptor was obtained from a male donor in good health and CMV-seropositive. The CDR3 coding sequence is TGTGCCTGGAGCCGAGGACTAGCACCGGGCACAGATACGCAGTATTTT. It yields the protein CAWSRGLAPGTDTQYF. The full variable domain, its missing parts supplied by reference TRBV30 and TRBJ2-3, is SQTIHQWPATLVQPVGSPLSLECTVEGTSNPNLYWYRQAAGRGLQLLFYSVGIGQISSEVPQNLSASRPQDRQFILSSKKLLLSDSGFYLCAWSRGLAPGTDTQYFGPGTRLTVL.